This entry lists 2 T cell receptor beta chains sequenced from one sample in a study of blood T cell repertoires in COVID-19. The table came from immunoSEQ multiplex PCR; TCRdb's copy has only in-frame clones and leaves some out. The sample contains 390,000 or so clones, around 87% of which appear only once. The sequenced sample was peripheral blood. The origin of the receptors is a man younger than 35 with active or convalescent COVID-19.

The chain uses TRBV7-6 and TRBJ1-3, with TRBD1 identical over 7 bases. The CDR3 runs 16 residues. V dropped 0 bases and J dropped 4; count of bases not matched to a gene: 6. Germline V gene sequence: CDR1 SGHVS, CDR2 FNYEAQ. The CDR3 sequence is CASSLAGTVSGNTIYF. CDR3 bases: TGTGCCAGCAGCTTAGCAGGGACAGTTTCGGGAAACACCATATATTTT.

The V gene is TRBV3-1 (or the pseudogene TRBV3-2), the J gene TRBJ2-5, with D possibly matching TRBD1 (6 bases). Germline lookup yields CDR1 LGHDT and CDR2 YNNKEL (reference sequence). CDR3 length equals 14 residues. V gave up 0 bases and J gave up 5 bases, with 10 bases separating them. CDR3 residues: CASSQEPGVETQYF. CDR3 DNA: TGTGCCAGCAGCCAAGAGCCAGGGGTCGAGACCCAGTACTTC.